Given below is one TCR beta chain in context. This entry is derived from a study of blood T cell repertoires in COVID-19. This table comes from immunoSEQ multiplex PCR, and its TCRdb copy is limited to in-frame clones, with some not included. The sample shows 360,000 or so clones, around 92% of them seen only once. The V end lost 4 bases, the J end lost 6 bases, and 16 bases lay between the germline ends. The germline V gene has CDR1 SGDLS and CDR2 YYNGEE. This CDR3 is built from 14 residues. Clinical history reported by participants formed the basis on which cohorts were assigned. Recovered participants had two consecutive negative NP/OP PCR tests, healthcare professional clearance, or symptom resolution.

Material for sequencing was PBMCs or T cells enriched from blood (not recorded which). The TCR originated in a woman in her 30s who had recovered from COVID-19. The chain carries TRBV9 and TRBJ1-1; no definite D call. In nucleotides, the CDR3 is TGTGCCAGCAGCCCCGAGAGGTCGTTACCTGAAGCTTTCTTT. The encoded protein is CASSPERSLPEAFF.